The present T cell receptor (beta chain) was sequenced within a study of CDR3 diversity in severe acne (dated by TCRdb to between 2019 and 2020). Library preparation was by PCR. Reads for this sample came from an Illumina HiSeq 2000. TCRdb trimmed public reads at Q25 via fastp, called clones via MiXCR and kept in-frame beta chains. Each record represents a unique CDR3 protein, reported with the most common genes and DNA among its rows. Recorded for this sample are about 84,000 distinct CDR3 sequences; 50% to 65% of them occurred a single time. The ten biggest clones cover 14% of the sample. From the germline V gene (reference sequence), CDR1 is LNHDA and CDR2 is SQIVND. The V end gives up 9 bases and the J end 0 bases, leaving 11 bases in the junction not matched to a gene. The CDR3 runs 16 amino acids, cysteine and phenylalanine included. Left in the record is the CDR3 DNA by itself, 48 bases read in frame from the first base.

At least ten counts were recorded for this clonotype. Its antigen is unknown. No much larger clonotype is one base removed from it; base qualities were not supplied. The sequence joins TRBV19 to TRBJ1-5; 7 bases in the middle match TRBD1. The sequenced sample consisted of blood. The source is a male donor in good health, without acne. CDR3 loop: CASELGQSYSNQPQHF. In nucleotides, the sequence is TGTGCCAGCGAACTGGGACAGTCCTATAGCAATCAGCCCCAGCATTTT.